These T cell receptor beta chains were read from a single sample in a study of blood T cell repertoires in COVID-19. Generated by immunoSEQ multiplex PCR, the TCRdb table keeps only in-frame clones and is missing some. The sample shows more than 250,000 clones, approximately 91% of them seen only once. The specimen sequenced was peripheral blood. These receptors all come from a human donor in a cohort sampled during active COVID-19. The CDR3 runs from the conserved cysteine through the conserved F or W. D genes are given only for firm matches. Only some rows state a clone size, as once, few, many or a class for expanded clones.

V	J	size	D	CDR3	DNA
TRBV18	TRBJ2-5	.	TRBD1	CASSPRTGGAGETQYF	TGTGCCAGCTCACCAAGGACAGGGGGCGCGGGAGAGACCCAGTACTTC
TRBV7-9	TRBJ1-2	.	TRBD1	CASLRIKTGTNYGYTF	TGTGCCAGCCTCAGAATCAAGACAGGGACCAACTATGGCTACACCTTC
TRBV7-8	TRBJ2-3	.	.	CASSFSGSTDTQYF	TGTGCCAGCAGCTTTAGCGGCAGCACAGATACGCAGTATTTT
TRBV7-2	TRBJ1-6	.	TRBD1	CASSLTSGGGNSPLHF	TGTGCCAGCAGCTTGACGTCAGGGGGCGGCAATTCACCCCTCCACTTT
TRBV7-9	TRBJ2-6	.	.	CASSLQGAGANVLTF	TGTGCCAGCAGCCTCCAGGGTGCTGGGGCCAACGTCCTGACTTTC
TRBV7-2	TRBJ2-7	.	TRBD2	CASSLAGGEQYF	TGTGCCAGCAGCCTAGCGGGGGGCGAGCAGTACTTC
TRBV5-1	TRBJ2-7	.	.	CASSPIDGRSYEQYF	TGCGCCAGCAGCCCCATAGACGGGAGATCCTACGAGCAGTACTTC
TRBV5-6	TRBJ1-3	.	.	CASSLQTPGNTIYF	TGTGCCAGCAGCTTGCAGACACCTGGAAACACCATATATTTT
TRBV6-1	TRBJ2-7	once	TRBD2	CASSERGLSRIAYEQYF	TGTGCCAGCAGTGAGCGGGGACTAAGCCGAATCGCCTACGAGCAGTACTTC
TRBV30	TRBJ2-1	.	.	CAWSARLAYNEQFF	TGTGCCTGGAGTGCCCGACTAGCCTACAATGAGCAGTTCTTC
TRBV30	TRBJ1-1	.	TRBD1	CAWSVSQGDTEAFF	TGTGCCTGGAGTGTCTCCCAGGGGGACACTGAAGCTTTCTTT
TRBV9	TRBJ1-6	.	TRBD1	CASSETGKGSYNSPLHF	TGTGCCAGCAGCGAGACAGGGAAGGGCTCCTATAATTCACCCCTCCACTTT